A single sample gave rise to the 24 T cell receptor beta chains below, sequenced in a study of cytomegalovirus exposure and HLA in healthy donors. PCR primers comprised 60 Vbeta and 13 Jbeta primers. The repertoire was sequenced with immunoSEQ multiplex PCR; TCRdb's copy has only in-frame clones and lacks some. The sample lists about 140,000 clones; 80% were seen once. The sample comprised PBMCs. The receptors shown here come from a man in his forties or fifties in good health and CMV-seronegative.

The chain has TRBV21-1 and TRBJ2-5; the table's D gene call, TRBD2, was not cross checked with the DNA. TRBV21-1 is marked as a pseudogene. This CDR3 spans 17 amino acids. DNA for the CDR3: TGTGCCAGCAGCAACCCCCTAAAGGCTCCCCTAGGAGAGACCCAGTACTTC. Translated: CASSNPLKAPLGETQYF.

The rearrangement joins TRBV28 to TRBJ1-4, with D possibly matching TRBD1 (5 bases). Germline loops: CDR1 MDHEN, CDR2 SYDVKM. The CDR3 covers 19 residues. Trimming removed 7 bases from V and 0 bases from J, with 24 bases in between. CDR3 sequence: CASNPKYTGTLATNEKLFF. CDR3 sequence (DNA): TGTGCCAGCAACCCCAAATATACCGGGACTCTGGCAACTAATGAAAAACTGTTTTTT.

V gene TRBV9 combines with J gene TRBJ1-1; a weak D match, TRBD1 (6 bases). The V end lost 4 bases, the J end lost 0 bases, and 16 bases lay between the germline ends. The CDR3 is made up of 16 amino acids. The germline gives CDR1 SGDLS, CDR2 YYNGEE. CDR3 nucleotides: TGTGCCAGCAGCCCCCGGACAGACATCATGAACACTGAAGCTTTCTTT. It specifies CASSPRTDIMNTEAFF.

The rearrangement joins TRBV5-1 to TRBJ1-1; D uncertain. Germline V lookup: CDR1 SGHRS, CDR2 YFSETQ. The CDR3 is 13 amino acids. Between the trimmed V and J ends, which lost 0 bases and 3 bases, there was a span of 6 bases. This chain's CDR3 is CASSLGIDTEAFF. CDR3 bases: TGCGCCAGCAGCTTGGGTATTGACACTGAAGCTTTCTTT.

This clone has just a few counts. The chain couples TRBV6-5 to TRBJ2-7; 7 bases align to TRBD1. The CDR3 loop spans 15 amino acids. Per germline, CDR1 MNHEY and CDR2 SVGAGI. V was clipped by 2 bases and J by 2 bases; unmatched bases: 6. The CDR3 DNA is TGTGCCAGCAGTTACCGGGAACAGGGGCCCTACGAGCAGTACTTC. Residues: CASSYREQGPYEQYF.

This chain connects TRBV28 to TRBJ1-1; 7 bases match TRBD1. There are 14 residues in the CDR3. Unmatched junction bases numbered 12, after V lost 6 bases and J lost 8 bases. The germline gives CDR1 MDHEN, CDR2 SYDVKM. The DNA of the CDR3 is TGTGCCAGCAGGCGGGGACAGAGGGGGACCGAAGCTTTCTTT. Translated, it gives CASRRGQRGTEAFF.

The rearrangement links TRBV2 to TRBJ2-2; 8 bases agree with TRBD1. This CDR3 spans 14 amino acids. CDR1 SNHLY and CDR2 FYNNEI come from the germline V gene. V trimming: 7 bases; J trimming: 7 bases; junction bases outside the gene matches: 8. CDR3 amino acids: CASNTDRAIGELFF. In nucleotides, the CDR3 is TGTGCCAGCAATACGGACAGGGCGATCGGGGAGCTGTTTTTT.

The genes are TRBV5-1 and TRBJ2-1; D is perhaps TRBD2 (5 bases). The V end lost 0 bases, the J end lost 7 bases, and 14 bases lay between the germline ends. The length of the CDR3 is 15 residues. CDR1 SGHRS and CDR2 YFSETQ come from the germline V gene. The CDR3 is CASSLDEGRVNEQFF. The CDR3 region has the DNA TGCGCCAGCAGCTTGGATGAGGGAAGGGTAAATGAGCAGTTCTTC.

To note about this clone: The junction and the germline gene differ at one end; a read error may be behind it. The gene calls are TRBV6-1 and TRBJ2-2; 7 nucleotides agree with TRBD1. The CDR3 runs to 14 residues. Per germline, CDR1 MNHNS and CDR2 SASEGT. The DNA of the CDR3 is TGTGCCAGCAGCCCACAGGGGAACAGCGGGGAGCTGTTTTTT. The encoded protein is CASSPQGNSGELFF.

The chain has TRBV6-5 and TRBJ2-5; the D gene is possibly TRBD1 (6 bases). V was trimmed by 0 bases and J by 5 bases, leaving 13 bases between them. Germline V CDR1 and CDR2: MNHEY, SVGAGI. The CDR3 has 15 amino acids. The CDR3 bases are TGTGCCAGCAGTTACTCTGGGGGCCTGCGGGAGACCCAGTACTTC. Its translation is CASSYSGGLRETQYF.

V usage is TRBV27 and J usage is TRBJ1-1; D is unresolved. The CDR3 is 15 amino acids. CDR1 is MNHEY, CDR2 SMNVEV, per germline (reference sequence). The V gene lost 5 bases and the J gene lost 4 bases, with 17 bases spanning the gap. CDR3 region: CASSPWVDGGTEAFF. CDR3 DNA: TGTGCCAGCAGTCCATGGGTCGATGGAGGCACTGAAGCTTTCTTT.

The chain is built from TRBV19 and TRBJ2-2; 8 bases agree with TRBD1. CDR3 length equals 13 residues. Unmatched junction bases numbered 4, after V lost 7 bases and J lost 6 bases. Germline V gene sequence: CDR1 LNHDA, CDR2 SQIVND (reference sequence). The CDR3 sequence is CASTRTGPGELFF. The CDR3 coding sequence is TGTGCCAGTACCCGGACAGGGCCCGGGGAGCTGTTTTTT.

This chain uses TRBV11-2 with TRBJ1-5, with no clear D. In germline, CDR1 is SGHAT, CDR2 FQNNGV. Trimming left V 1 base short and J 4 bases short, with 5 bases between. This CDR3 has 13 amino acids. Here the CDR3 DNA reads TGTGCCAGCAGCTTAGGGGAGAATCAGCCCCAGCATTTT. Amino acids: CASSLGENQPQHF.

This chain joins TRBV18 and TRBJ2-2; D may be TRBD1 (6 bases). Trimming removed 1 base at V and 0 bases at J, with 6 bases between. CDR3 size: 15 residues. The V gene's germline CDR1 is KGHSH and CDR2 LQKENI. DNA of the CDR3: TGTGCCAGCTCACCACAGGGGGCGAACACCGGGGAGCTGTTTTTT. It yields the protein CASSPQGANTGELFF.

CDR3 protein: CASSYSRSANTGELFF. CDR3 in DNA: TGTGCCAGCAGTTACTCCCGGTCCGCGAACACCGGGGAGCTGTTTTTT. The chain has TRBV6-5 and TRBJ2-2; D ambiguous. CDR3 length equals 16 residues. CDR1 and CDR2 (germline): MNHEY, SVGAGI. V gave up 0 bases and J gave up 0 bases, with 8 bases separating them.

The chain carries TRBV30 and TRBJ2-7; TRBD1 is a possible D gene (5 bases). The V gene's germline CDR1 is GTSNPN and CDR2 SVGIG (reference sequence). V lost 7 bases and J 6 bases, leaving 16 bases between the germline ends. The CDR3 consists of 12 residues. The CDR3 here is CASSRASGEQYF. In DNA form, the CDR3 reads TGTGCCTCGAGCAGGGCCTCCGGCGAGCAGTACTTC.

The J gene is TRBJ1-2, the V gene TRBV11-2, with D perhaps matching TRBD1 (6 bases). This CDR3 contains 14 residues. Trimming took 0 bases from V and 3 from J, leaving 8 bases between them. CDR1 is SGHAT and CDR2 is FQNNGV in the germline V gene. CDR3 residues: CASSLDRTDYGYTF. The DNA of the CDR3 is TGTGCCAGCAGCTTAGATCGGACAGACTATGGCTACACCTTC. The full variable domain, its missing parts supplied by reference TRBV11-2 and TRBJ1-2, is EAGVAQSPRYKIIEKRQSVAFWCNPISGHATLYWYQQILGQGPKLLIQFQNNGVVDDSQLPKDRFSAERLKGVDSTLKIQPAKLEDSAVYLCASSLDRTDYGYTFGSGTRLTVV.

The V and J genes are TRBV27 and TRBJ2-1; TRBD1 aligns across 11 bases. Germline loops: CDR1 MNHEY, CDR2 SMNVEV (reference sequence). The CDR3 extends over 17 amino acids. V lost 5 bases to trimming and J lost 10 bases; unmatched junction nucleotides: 16. The CDR3 nucleotides are TGTGCCAGCAGTACTATGAAGGACAGGGGGCGCATGAGGGAGCAGTTCTTC. Amino acids: CASSTMKDRGRMREQFF.

The chain carries TRBV4-2 and TRBJ2-1; tentatively, D is TRBD2 (6 bases). Germline values: CDR1 LGHNA, CDR2 YNFKEQ. The CDR3 consists of 15 residues. Trimming shortened V by 0 bases and J by 6 bases, and 12 bases separated the two germline ends. The CDR3 region is CASSQDGTPPNEQFF. For the CDR3, the DNA is TGTGCCAGCAGCCAAGATGGGACTCCCCCCAATGAGCAGTTCTTC.

The rearrangement joins TRBV30 to TRBJ2-7; maybe TRBD2 (6 bases). The germline V gene encodes CDR1 GTSNPN and CDR2 SVGIG (reference sequence). The CDR3 length is 14 residues. Trimming stripped 2 bases from V and 6 bases from J, with 17 bases between. As DNA, the CDR3 is TGTGCCTGGAGTCGGATCGCTAGGGGAGGCGAGCAGTACTTC. Amino acids: CAWSRIARGGEQYF.

The CDR3: CASSLDQGIRTEAFF. CDR3 coding DNA: TGTGCCAGCAGCTTAGATCAGGGTATAAGGACTGAAGCTTTCTTT. V usage is TRBV11-1 and J usage is TRBJ1-1, with D perhaps matching TRBD1 (5 bases). The CDR3 spans 15 residues. The V gene's germline CDR1 is SGHAT and CDR2 FQDESV (reference sequence). The V gene lost 1 base and the J gene lost 5 bases, with 14 bases spanning the gap.

V gene TRBV6-5 combines with J gene TRBJ2-5; TRBD1 matches at 10 bases. Germline V gene data show CDR1 as MNHEY and CDR2 as SVGAGI. The CDR3 is 14 residues long. V shed 7 bases, J shed 5 bases, and the junction held 7 bases outside the gene matches. The CDR3 protein is CASTSGQGYETQYF. Here the CDR3 DNA reads TGTGCCAGCACGTCGGGACAGGGGTACGAGACCCAGTACTTC.

As DNA, the CDR3 is TGCGCCAGCAGTGCGAGCGGGAGTTACAATGAGCAGTTCTTC. As protein: CASSASGSYNEQFF. The chain uses TRBV10-2 and TRBJ2-1; 8 bases agree with TRBD2. Germline V gene data show CDR1 as WSHSY and CDR2 as SAAADI. The CDR3 extends over 14 amino acids. J gave up 4 bases and V 4 bases, and 3 bases lay outside the gene matches.

This chain uses TRBV9 with TRBJ2-2, with D perhaps matching TRBD1 (5 bases). The CDR3 contains 15 residues. V was pared by 3 bases and J by 5 bases, with 14 bases between. The germline CDR1 and CDR2 sequences are SGDLS and YYNGEE. CDR3 residues: CASSATGLGTGELFF. The CDR3 DNA reads TGTGCCAGCAGCGCCACAGGATTAGGGACCGGGGAGCTGTTTTTT.